This entry lists 5 T cell receptor beta chains sequenced from one sample in a study of shared clonotypes between healthy human individuals. Selected positively for CCR7 and CD45RO-negative, naive CD8 cells excluded terminally differentiated effector memory CD45RA+ cells. TCRdb keeps only in-frame clones here, not all; method: immunoSEQ multiplex PCR. The data contain about 2.1 million clones, approximately 94% of them singletons. Source material: naive CD8+ T cells from PBMCs. The receptors here all came from a man between 18 and 35 years old in good health. Some clones in this sample may be carry-over from other donors' samples.

The sample holds a few counts of this clone. The rearrangement joins TRBV30 to TRBJ2-3; D ambiguous. The ends were cut back, 0 bases at V and 4 bases at J, with 5 bases in the middle. This CDR3 contains 12 residues. Germline CDR1 GTSNPN, CDR2 SVGIG (reference sequence). CDR3 region: CAWSVSSDTQYF. Here the CDR3 DNA reads TGTGCCTGGAGTGTTTCGTCAGATACGCAGTATTTT.

CDR3: CASSEAGAGTLIDYGYTF. CDR3 coding DNA: TGTGCCAGCAGTGAAGCCGGGGCAGGGACTCTAATTGACTATGGCTACACCTTC. V and J are TRBV6-1 and TRBJ1-2, with D perhaps TRBD1 (5 bases). The V and J ends lost 0 bases and 3 bases respectively, with 20 bases between them. The CDR3 covers 18 residues. The germline V gene encodes CDR1 MNHNS and CDR2 SASEGT.

This chain joins TRBV7-9 and TRBJ2-2; D unresolved. The germline V gene encodes CDR1 SEHNR and CDR2 FQNEAQ (reference sequence). The CDR3 runs to 12 residues. The V and J ends lost 6 bases and 4 bases respectively, with 6 bases between them. In nucleotides, the CDR3 is TGTGCCAGCAGATCTGGCACCGGGGAGCTGTTTTTT. It translates to CASRSGTGELFF.

The chain combines TRBV5-8 with TRBJ1-3; 10 positions agree with TRBD1. Per the germline V gene, CDR1 is SGHTS and CDR2 is YDEGEE. The CDR3 sequence is 16 residues long. Trimming at V came to 0 bases and at J to 7 bases, leaving 7 bases not matched to a gene. CDR3 in amino acids: CASSLAVTGGLNTIYF. Written as DNA, the CDR3 is TGTGCCAGCAGCTTGGCGGTGACAGGGGGCCTTAACACCATATATTTT.

The V call is TRBV13, the J call TRBJ1-1; 10 positions match TRBD1. Unmatched junction bases numbered 17, after V lost 5 bases and J lost 5 bases. The CDR3 spans 18 residues. The V gene's germline CDR1 is PRHDT and CDR2 FYEKMQ (reference sequence). CDR3 protein: CASSLPTGGLVGNTEAFF. The DNA for the CDR3 is TGTGCCAGCAGCCTCCCGACAGGGGGCTTAGTAGGGAATACTGAAGCTTTCTTT.